Following are 9 T cell receptor beta chains from one sample sequenced in a study of blood T cell repertoires in COVID-19. The assay was immunoSEQ multiplex PCR, and TCRdb's table has in-frame clones only and misses some. The top ten hold about 3.7% of the sample, which has about 110,000 clones, 76% seen once. Material for sequencing was peripheral blood. The receptors originated from a woman of 80 years or more with acute or convalescent COVID-19.

V is TRBV11-2 and J is TRBJ2-1, with TRBD1 identical over 10 bases. The length of the CDR3 is 14 residues. After removal of 5 bases from V and 8 bases from J, the junction contained 6 bases not matched to a gene. Per the germline V gene, CDR1 is SGHAT and CDR2 is FQNNGV. The CDR3 DNA sequence: TGTGCCAGCAGCCCGGGACAGGGGAGATATGAGCAGTTCTTC. It specifies CASSPGQGRYEQFF.

Turning to this clone: Its ends do not fully match the called genes, so a read error is possible. The chain has TRBV5-1 and TRBJ2-5; the D is unclear. This CDR3 contains 14 residues. From germline, CDR1 is SGHRS and CDR2 YFSETQ. The CDR3, as DNA: TGCGCCAGCACCTTGGTGTCTACCCAAGAGACCCAGTACTTC. Translation gives CASTLVSTQETQYF.

The genes are TRBV7-6 and TRBJ2-3, with 9 nucleotides matching TRBD2. The V and J ends lost 5 bases and 4 bases, in that order; junction bases with no gene match: 10. CDR3 length: 16 residues. Germline V gene data show CDR1 as SGHVS and CDR2 as FNYEAQ. The DNA of the CDR3 is TGTGCCAGCAGCCCAGTAGCGGGAGCGGGCGCAGATACGCAGTATTTT. Its translation is CASSPVAGAGADTQYF.

This clone occurred a few times. The chain carries TRBV4-1 and TRBJ1-6; 9 nucleotides match TRBD1. V shed 1 base, J shed 10 bases, and the junction held 5 bases outside the gene matches. CDR3 length: 15 amino acids. Germline V lookup: CDR1 MGHRA, CDR2 YSYEKL. CDR3 sequence: CASSQAGQGTSPLHF. CDR3 coding DNA: TGCGCCAGCAGCCAAGCCGGACAGGGGACCTCACCCCTCCACTTT.

V usage is TRBV21-1 and J usage is TRBJ1-1; the table's D call TRBD1 went unverified against the DNA. TRBV21-1 is classified as a pseudogene. The CDR3 loop spans 16 amino acids. The CDR3 DNA is TGTGCCAGCAGCAGAGGGGACAGACCCTGGAACACTGAAGCTTTCTTT. This translates into CASSRGDRPWNTEAFF.

The chain links TRBV6-4 to TRBJ1-1; D is unclear. V lost 0 bases, J lost 5 bases, and 13 bases lay in between. The CDR3 sequence is 15 residues long. In germline, CDR1 is MRHNA, CDR2 SNTAGT. Here the CDR3 DNA reads TGTGCCAGCAGTGACTCTTTCGGGGAGCGGACTGAAGCTTTCTTT. It specifies CASSDSFGERTEAFF.

This clone was counted a single time. The rearrangement links TRBV5-1 to TRBJ1-5; D gene ambiguous. The CDR3 spans 13 residues. Germline V gene data show CDR1 as SGHRS and CDR2 as YFSETQ. V lost 0 bases and J 5 bases, leaving 6 bases between the germline ends. CDR3 sequence reads: CASSLAEDQPQHF. CDR3 DNA: TGCGCCAGCAGCTTGGCCGAGGATCAGCCCCAGCATTTT.

The rearrangement joins TRBV5-1 to TRBJ2-3; the match to TRBD2 covers 11 bases. The CDR3 spans 16 residues. The trim removed 4 bases at V and 4 bases at J, leaving 8 bases unmatched. Germline V gives CDR1 SGHRS, CDR2 YFSETQ. The CDR3 loop is CASSRLAGGQPDTQYF. The CDR3 coding sequence is TGCGCCAGCAGCAGATTAGCGGGGGGGCAACCAGATACGCAGTATTTT.

The V gene is TRBV5-6, the J gene TRBJ2-2; D unclear. The CDR3 spans 14 residues. CDR1 is SGHDT and CDR2 is YYEEEE in the germline V gene. V lost 2 bases and J lost 3, with 8 bases in between. CDR3 DNA sequence: TGTGCCAGCAGCTTCGGAGTCGACACCGGGGAGCTGTTTTTT. Translated, it gives CASSFGVDTGELFF.